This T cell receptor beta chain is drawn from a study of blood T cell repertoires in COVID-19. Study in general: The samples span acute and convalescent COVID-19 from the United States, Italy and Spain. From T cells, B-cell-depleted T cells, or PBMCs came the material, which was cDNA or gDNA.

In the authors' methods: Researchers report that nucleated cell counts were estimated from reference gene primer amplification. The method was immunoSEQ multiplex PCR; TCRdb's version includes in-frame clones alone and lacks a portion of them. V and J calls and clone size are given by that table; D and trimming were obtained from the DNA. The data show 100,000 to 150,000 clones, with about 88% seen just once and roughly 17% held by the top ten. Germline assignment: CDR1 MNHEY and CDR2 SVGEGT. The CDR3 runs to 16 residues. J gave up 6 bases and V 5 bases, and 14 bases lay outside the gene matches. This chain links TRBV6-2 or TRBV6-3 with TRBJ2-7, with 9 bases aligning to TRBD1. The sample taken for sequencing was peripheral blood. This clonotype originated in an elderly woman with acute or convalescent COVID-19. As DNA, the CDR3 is TGTGCCAGCAGTCTCACCCCGGGACAGGGAAAATTCGAGCAGTACTTC. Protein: CASSLTPGQGKFEQYF.